This T cell receptor beta chain was profiled in a study of vaccination effects on CD4 cells after COVID-19. Study observations and caveats: Marked clonal contraction was seen late after vaccination (in both infection- and vaccine-induced clones).

Having been cultured for less than 13 days, the cells underwent CD4+ T cell isolation. Vaccinees lacked prior SARS-CoV-2 infection and tested negative for nucleocapsid antibodies. The authors exchanged half the medium for IL-2 medium on days 3 and 7. V was clipped by 6 bases and J by 4 bases, with 9 bases between them. The germline CDR1 and CDR2 sequences are SNHLY and FYNNEI. This CDR3 has 13 residues. Turning to this clone: Its matching antigen is unknown.

Profiling relied on immunoSEQ multiplex PCR, and the TCRdb table lists in-frame clones only, not all of them. The sample lists tens of thousands of clones, about 80% occurring once. This sequence joins TRBV2 and TRBJ1-4; D may be TRBD1 (5 bases). The TCR originated in a human donor who received a COVID-19 vaccine. The sample in question was CD4+ T cells from PBMCs cultured without peptide, obtained before COVID-19 vaccination. The CDR3 nucleotides read TGTGCCAGCAGGACAGACCATAATGAAAAACTGTTTTTT. As protein: CASRTDHNEKLFF.